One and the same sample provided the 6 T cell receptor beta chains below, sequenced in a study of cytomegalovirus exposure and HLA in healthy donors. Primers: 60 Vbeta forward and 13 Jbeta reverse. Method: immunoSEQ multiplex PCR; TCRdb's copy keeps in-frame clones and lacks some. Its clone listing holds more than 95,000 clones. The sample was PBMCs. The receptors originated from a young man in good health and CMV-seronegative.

CDR3 sequence (DNA): TGTGCCTGGGGCCTCCGGGTCTACTCTGGAAACACCATATATTTT. Its translation is CAWGLRVYSGNTIYF. The J gene is TRBJ1-3, the V gene TRBV30; D is unresolved. This CDR3 is 15 amino acids long. From germline, CDR1 is GTSNPN and CDR2 SVGIG (reference sequence). The germline V and J ends were trimmed by 5 bases and 0 bases, with 14 bases remaining between them.

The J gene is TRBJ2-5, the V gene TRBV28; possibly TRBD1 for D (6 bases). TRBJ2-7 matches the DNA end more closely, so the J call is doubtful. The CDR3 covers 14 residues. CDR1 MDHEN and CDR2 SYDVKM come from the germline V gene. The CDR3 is CASSPYRVDHEQYF. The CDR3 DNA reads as TGTGCCAGCAGTCCGTACAGGGTGGACCACGAGCAGTACTTC.

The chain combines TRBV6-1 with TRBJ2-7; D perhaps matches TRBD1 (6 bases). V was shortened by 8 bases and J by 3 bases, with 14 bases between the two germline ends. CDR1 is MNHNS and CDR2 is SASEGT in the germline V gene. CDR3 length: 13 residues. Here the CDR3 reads CASERGKGYEQYF. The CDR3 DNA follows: TGTGCCAGCGAAAGGGGGAAGGGCTACGAGCAGTACTTC.

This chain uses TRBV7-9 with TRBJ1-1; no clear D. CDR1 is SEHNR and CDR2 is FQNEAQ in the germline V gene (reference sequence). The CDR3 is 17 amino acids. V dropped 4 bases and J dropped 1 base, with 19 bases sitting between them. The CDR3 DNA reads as TGTGCCAGCAGCTCCTCCCAGGCCCAACCCCAGAACACTGAAGCTTTCTTT. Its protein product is CASSSSQAQPQNTEAFF.

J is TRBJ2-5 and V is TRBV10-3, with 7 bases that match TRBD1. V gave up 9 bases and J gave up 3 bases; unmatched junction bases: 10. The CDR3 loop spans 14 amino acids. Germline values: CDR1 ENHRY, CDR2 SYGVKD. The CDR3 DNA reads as TGTGCCATGGGGGACGGGACAGAGAAAGAGACCCAGTACTTC. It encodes CAMGDGTEKETQYF.

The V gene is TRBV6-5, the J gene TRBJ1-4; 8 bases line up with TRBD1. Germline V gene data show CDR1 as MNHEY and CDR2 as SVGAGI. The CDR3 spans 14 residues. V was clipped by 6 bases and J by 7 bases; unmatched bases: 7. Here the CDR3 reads CASRQTGGTEKLFF. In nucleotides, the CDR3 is TGTGCCAGCAGACAAACAGGGGGAACTGAAAAACTGTTTTTT.